The 7 T cell receptor beta chains below all came from one sample that was sequenced in a study of T cell responses to AZD1222 COVID-19 vaccine. Sequencing used immunoSEQ multiplex PCR; TCRdb keeps in-frame clones, though not all of them. The data show under 150,000 clones, with roughly nine tenths seen just once and 2.4% held by the top ten. Here the sequenced sample was peripheral blood, taken on day 0 of AZD1222 vaccination. The origin of the receptors is an adult in good health.

The chain combines TRBV5-1 with TRBJ1-1; 7 bases align to TRBD1. The germline gives CDR1 SGHRS, CDR2 YFSETQ. The junction had 5 bases not matched to a gene; V was cut back by 2 bases and J by 1 base. CDR3 size: 15 residues. CDR3 sequence (DNA): TGCGCCAGCAGCTTCTCAGGGGGTCAGAACACTGAAGCTTTCTTT. Translation: CASSFSGGQNTEAFF.

This chain links TRBV14 with TRBJ1-2; D call uncertain. Germline V gene lookup returns CDR1 SGHDN and CDR2 FVKESK. This CDR3 has 14 amino acids. V was trimmed by 2 bases and J by 4 bases, leaving 11 bases between them. CDR3 DNA sequence: TGTGCCAGCAGCCAAACAAAAGCAGGCTATGGCTACACCTTC. Residues: CASSQTKAGYGYTF. The full variable domain, in which reference TRBV14 and TRBJ1-2 provide the parts outside the CDR3, is EAGVTQFPSHSVIEKGQTVTLRCDPISGHDNLYWYRRVMGKEIKFLLHFVKESKQDESGMPNNRFLAERTGGTYSTLKVQPAELEDSGVYFCASSQTKAGYGYTFGSGTRLTVV.

The CDR3 DNA follows: TGTGCCAGCAGCCCCCGGGACAGGGGGCTAACAGGAAACACCATATATTTT. Residues: CASSPRDRGLTGNTIYF. The V gene is TRBV5-6, the J gene TRBJ1-3, with 12 bases matching TRBD1. The CDR3 has 17 residues. Germline loops: CDR1 SGHDT, CDR2 YYEEEE. J gave up 4 bases and V 4 bases, and 9 bases lay outside the gene matches.

On this clone: Germline and junction disagree at one end, which may indicate a read error. V and J are TRBV7-7 and TRBJ2-2, with TRBD2 matching 14 bases. The CDR3 extends over 17 amino acids. The germline V gene encodes CDR1 SSHAT and CDR2 FNYEAQ (reference sequence). DNA of the CDR3: TGTGCTAGCAGCTTCGGGACTAGCGGGAGTCCCACCGGGGAGCTGTTTTTT. Its translation: CASSFGTSGSPTGELFF.

V usage is TRBV28 and J usage is TRBJ1-2, with a weak D call TRBD1 (6 bases). The V and J ends lost 6 bases and 8 bases respectively, with 22 bases between them. The CDR3 runs to 15 residues. From germline, CDR1 is MDHEN and CDR2 SYDVKM. CDR3 region: CASRPYGRGAEGYTF. The CDR3 nucleotides read TGTGCCAGCAGACCCTACGGCAGGGGCGCCGAAGGCTACACCTTC.

The chain carries TRBV9 and TRBJ1-5; D unclear. From germline, CDR1 is SGDLS and CDR2 YYNGEE. The length of the CDR3 is 14 residues. Trimming pared 0 bases from V and 7 bases from J, leaving 11 bases between. CDR3 nucleotides: TGTGCCAGCAGCGTAGCCGGGAATGGGCAGCCCCAGCATTTT. Its translation is CASSVAGNGQPQHF.

The J gene is TRBJ2-3, the V gene TRBV4-2; a possible D gene is TRBD1 (6 bases). Per the germline V gene, CDR1 is LGHNA and CDR2 is YNFKEQ. The CDR3 covers 16 residues. V lost 3 bases and J 1 base, leaving 14 bases between the germline ends. In nucleotides, the CDR3 is TGTGCCAGCAGCCAGGTCGCCAGGGGAGGCACAGATACGCAGTATTTT. This sequence encodes CASSQVARGGTDTQYF.